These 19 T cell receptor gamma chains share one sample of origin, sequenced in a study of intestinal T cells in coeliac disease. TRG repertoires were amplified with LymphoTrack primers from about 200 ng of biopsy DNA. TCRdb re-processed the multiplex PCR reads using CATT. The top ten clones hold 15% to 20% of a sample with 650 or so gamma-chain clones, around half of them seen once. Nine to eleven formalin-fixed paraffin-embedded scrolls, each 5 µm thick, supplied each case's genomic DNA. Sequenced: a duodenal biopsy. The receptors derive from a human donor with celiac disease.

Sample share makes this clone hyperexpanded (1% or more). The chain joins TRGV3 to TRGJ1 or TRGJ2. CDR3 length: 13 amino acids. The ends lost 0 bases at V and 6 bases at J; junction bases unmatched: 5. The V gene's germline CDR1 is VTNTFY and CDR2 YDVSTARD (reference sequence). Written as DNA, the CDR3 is TGTGCCACCTGGGACAGGCGGAGTTATAAGAAACTCTTT. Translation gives CATWDRRSYKKLF.

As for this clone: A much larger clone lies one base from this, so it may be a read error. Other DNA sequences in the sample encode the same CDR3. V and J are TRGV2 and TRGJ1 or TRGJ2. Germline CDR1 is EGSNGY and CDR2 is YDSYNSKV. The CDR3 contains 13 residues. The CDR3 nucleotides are TGTGCCACTTGGGACGGGCTCGTCGATAAGAAACTCTTT. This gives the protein CATWDGLVDKKLF.

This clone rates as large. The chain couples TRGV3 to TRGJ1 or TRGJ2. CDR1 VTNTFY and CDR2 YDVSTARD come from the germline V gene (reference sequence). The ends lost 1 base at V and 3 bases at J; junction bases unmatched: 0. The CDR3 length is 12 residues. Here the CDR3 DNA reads TGTGCCACCTGGGACAGTTATTATAAGAAACTCTTT. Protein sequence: CATWDSYYKKLF.

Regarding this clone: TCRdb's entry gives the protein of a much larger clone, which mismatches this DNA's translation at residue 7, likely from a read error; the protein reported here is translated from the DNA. CDR3 residues: CATWDRENYKKLF. In DNA form, the CDR3 reads TGTGCCACCTGGGATAGAGAGAATTATAAGAAACTCTTT. The chain is built from TRGV8 and TRGJ1 or TRGJ2. Germline CDR1 reads VENAVY; CDR2 reads YDSYNSRV. With V trimmed by 1 base and J by 5 bases, 5 bases remained unmatched. The CDR3 sequence is 13 residues long.

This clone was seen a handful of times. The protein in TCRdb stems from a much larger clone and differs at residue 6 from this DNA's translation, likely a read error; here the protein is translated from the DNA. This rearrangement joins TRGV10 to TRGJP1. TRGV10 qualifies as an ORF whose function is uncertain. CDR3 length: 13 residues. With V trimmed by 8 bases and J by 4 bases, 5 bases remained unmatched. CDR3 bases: TGTGCTGCGTGGGGGATCACTGGTTGGTTCAAGATATTT. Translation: CAAWGITGWFKIF.

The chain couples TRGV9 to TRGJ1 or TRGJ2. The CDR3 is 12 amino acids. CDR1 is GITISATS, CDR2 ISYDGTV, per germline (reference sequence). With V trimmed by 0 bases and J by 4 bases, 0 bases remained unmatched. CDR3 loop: CALWEVYYKKLF. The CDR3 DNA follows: TGTGCCTTGTGGGAGGTGTATTATAAGAAACTCTTT.

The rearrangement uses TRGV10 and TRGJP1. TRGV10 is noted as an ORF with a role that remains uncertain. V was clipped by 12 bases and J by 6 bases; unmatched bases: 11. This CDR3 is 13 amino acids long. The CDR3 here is CAALGSAGWFKIF. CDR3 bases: TGTGCTGCCCTCGGTAGCGCTGGTTGGTTCAAGATATTT.

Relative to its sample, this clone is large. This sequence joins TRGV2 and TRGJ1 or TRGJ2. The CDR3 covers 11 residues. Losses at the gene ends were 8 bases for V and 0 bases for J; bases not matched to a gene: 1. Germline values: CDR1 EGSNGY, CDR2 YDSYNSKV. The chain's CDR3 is CATSNYYKKLF. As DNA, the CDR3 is TGTGCCACCTCGAATTATTATAAGAAACTCTTT.

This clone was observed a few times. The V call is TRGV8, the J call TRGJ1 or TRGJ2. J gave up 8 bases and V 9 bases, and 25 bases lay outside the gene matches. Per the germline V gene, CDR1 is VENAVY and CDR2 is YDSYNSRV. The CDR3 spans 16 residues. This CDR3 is CATDHTGGVIINKKLF. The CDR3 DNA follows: TGTGCCACCGACCATACCGGGGGGGTTATTATTAATAAGAAACTCTTT.

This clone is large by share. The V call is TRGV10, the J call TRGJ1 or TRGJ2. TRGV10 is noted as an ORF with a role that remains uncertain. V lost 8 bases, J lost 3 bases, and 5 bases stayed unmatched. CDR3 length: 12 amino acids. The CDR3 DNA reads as TGTGCTGCGTGGGACCCTTATTATAAGAAACTCTTT. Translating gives CAAWDPYYKKLF.

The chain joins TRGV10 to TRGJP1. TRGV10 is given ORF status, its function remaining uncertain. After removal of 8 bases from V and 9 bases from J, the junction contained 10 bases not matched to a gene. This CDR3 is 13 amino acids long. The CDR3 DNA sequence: TGTGCTGCGTGGGGGGACCACTGTTGGTTCAAGATATTT. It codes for CAAWGDHCWFKIF.

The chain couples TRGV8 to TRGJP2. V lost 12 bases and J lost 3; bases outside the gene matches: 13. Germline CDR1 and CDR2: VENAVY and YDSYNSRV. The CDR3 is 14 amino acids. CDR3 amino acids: CADLPAGSDWIKTF. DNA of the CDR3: TGTGCCGACTTACCGGCTGGTAGTGATTGGATCAAGACGTTT.

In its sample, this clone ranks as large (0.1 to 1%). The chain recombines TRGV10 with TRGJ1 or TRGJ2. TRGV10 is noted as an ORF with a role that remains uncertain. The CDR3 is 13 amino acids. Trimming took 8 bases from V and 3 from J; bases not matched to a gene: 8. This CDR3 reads CAAWDYSYYKKLF. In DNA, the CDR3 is TGTGCTGCGTGGGATTACAGTTATTATAAGAAACTCTTT.

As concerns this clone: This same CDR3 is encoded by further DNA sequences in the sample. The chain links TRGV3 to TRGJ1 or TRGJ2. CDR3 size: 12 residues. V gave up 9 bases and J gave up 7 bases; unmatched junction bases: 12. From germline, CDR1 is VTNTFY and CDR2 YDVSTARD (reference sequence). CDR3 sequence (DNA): TGTGCCACCCCGGGGGGTGGATATAAGAAACTCTTT. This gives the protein CATPGGGYKKLF.

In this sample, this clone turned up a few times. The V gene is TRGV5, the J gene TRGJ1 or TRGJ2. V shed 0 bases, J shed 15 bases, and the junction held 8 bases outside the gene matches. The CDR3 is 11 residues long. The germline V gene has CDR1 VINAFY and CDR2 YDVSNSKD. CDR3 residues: CATWDRLRRLF. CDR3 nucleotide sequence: TGTGCCACCTGGGACAGGCTGAGGAGACTCTTT.

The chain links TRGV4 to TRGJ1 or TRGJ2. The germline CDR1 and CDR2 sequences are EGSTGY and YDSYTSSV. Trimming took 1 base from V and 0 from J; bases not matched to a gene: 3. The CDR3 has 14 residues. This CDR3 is CATWDGPNYYKKLF. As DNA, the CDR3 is TGTGCCACCTGGGATGGTCCGAATTATTATAAGAAACTCTTT.

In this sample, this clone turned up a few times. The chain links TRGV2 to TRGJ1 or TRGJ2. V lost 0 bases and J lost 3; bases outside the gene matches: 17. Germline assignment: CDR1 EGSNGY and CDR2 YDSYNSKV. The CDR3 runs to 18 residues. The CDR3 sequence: CATWDGPGRNPFYYKKLF. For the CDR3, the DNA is TGTGCCACCTGGGACGGGCCGGGTAGGAATCCTTTTTATTATAAGAAACTCTTT.

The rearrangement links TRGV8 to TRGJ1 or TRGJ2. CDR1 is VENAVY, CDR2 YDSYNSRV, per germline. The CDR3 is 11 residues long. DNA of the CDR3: TGTGCACCTGGGAGGTGGGGGGAGAAACTCTTT. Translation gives CAPGRWGEKLF.

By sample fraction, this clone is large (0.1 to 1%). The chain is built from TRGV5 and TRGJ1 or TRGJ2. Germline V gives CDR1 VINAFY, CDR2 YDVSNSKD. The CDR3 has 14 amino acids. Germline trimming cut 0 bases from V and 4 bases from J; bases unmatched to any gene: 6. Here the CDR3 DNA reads TGTGCCACCTGGGACAGGCCCCTCTATTATAAGAAACTCTTT. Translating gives CATWDRPLYYKKLF.